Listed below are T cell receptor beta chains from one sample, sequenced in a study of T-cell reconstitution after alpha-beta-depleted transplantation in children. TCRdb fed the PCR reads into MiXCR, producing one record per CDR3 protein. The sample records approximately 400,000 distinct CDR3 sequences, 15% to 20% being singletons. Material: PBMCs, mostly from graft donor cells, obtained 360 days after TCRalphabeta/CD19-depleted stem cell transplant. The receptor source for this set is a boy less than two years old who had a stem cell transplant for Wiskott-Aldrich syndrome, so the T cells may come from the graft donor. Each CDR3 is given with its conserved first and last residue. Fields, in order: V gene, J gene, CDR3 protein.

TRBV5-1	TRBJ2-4	CASSLVPLADLAKNIQYF
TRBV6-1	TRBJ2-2	CASSPVKGAYTGELFF
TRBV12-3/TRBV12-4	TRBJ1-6	CASSFGGAGSPLHF
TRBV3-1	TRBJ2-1	CASSLPGNEQFF
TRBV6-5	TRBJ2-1	CASSYLSGGVLGNEQFF
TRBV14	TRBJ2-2	CASSPTPTGELFF
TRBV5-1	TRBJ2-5	CASSPGGRWQETQYF
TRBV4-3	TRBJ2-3	CASSPFGMGDTQYF
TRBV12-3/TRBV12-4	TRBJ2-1	CASSLEGWGNEQFF
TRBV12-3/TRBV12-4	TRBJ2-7	CASSFGQNYEQYF
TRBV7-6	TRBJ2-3	CASSLEAPRAGVTDTQYF
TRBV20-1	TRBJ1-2	CSASPTYQGVSGYTF
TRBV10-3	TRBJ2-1	CAISDSSGGYNEQFF
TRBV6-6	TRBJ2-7	CASSRQYEQYF
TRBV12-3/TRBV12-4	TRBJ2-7	CASSLGLAGGFGEQYF
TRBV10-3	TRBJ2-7	CAISEGPWGVEEQYF
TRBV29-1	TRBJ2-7	CSVEAPGEQYF
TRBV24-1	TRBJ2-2	CATSDLKTSGLYGGELFF
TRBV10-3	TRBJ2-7	CAISEVSYEQYF
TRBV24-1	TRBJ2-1	CATAGAGVDSYNEQFF
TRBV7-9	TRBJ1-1	CASSLEAVSEAFF
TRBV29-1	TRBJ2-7	CSVEGLEGTDEQYF
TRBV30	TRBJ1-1	CAWSRAATEAFF
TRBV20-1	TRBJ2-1	CSALAGVDNEQFF
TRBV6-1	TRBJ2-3	CASSRFLAPDTDTQYF
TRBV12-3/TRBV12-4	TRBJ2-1	CASKGFREGDEQFF
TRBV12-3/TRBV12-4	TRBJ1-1	CASSERMNTEAFF
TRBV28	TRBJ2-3	CASHSRSGQISTDTQYF
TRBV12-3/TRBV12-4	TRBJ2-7	CASKKDRVSFYEQYF
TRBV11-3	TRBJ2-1	CASSLRLAGPYNEQFF
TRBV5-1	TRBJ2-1	CASSAGHLAASYNEQFF
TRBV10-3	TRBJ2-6	CAISRTGRFSGANVLTF
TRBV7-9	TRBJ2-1	CASSPTLARGGGEQFF
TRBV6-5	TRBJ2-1	CASSYLAGSLGNEQFF
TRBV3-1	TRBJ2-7	CASSLSGTGAYEQYF
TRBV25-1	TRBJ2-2	CASSEYPLRGQSNTGELFF
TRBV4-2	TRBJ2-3	CASSQVGQGIDTQYF
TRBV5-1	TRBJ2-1	CASSFNRHNEQFF
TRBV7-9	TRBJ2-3	CASSLTETDTQYF
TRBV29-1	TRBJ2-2	CSAGVTGELFF
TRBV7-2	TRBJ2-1	CASSANLLSNEQFF
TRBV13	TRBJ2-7	CASSPTTRGEQYF
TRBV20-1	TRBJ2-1	CSARPGTSYNEQFF
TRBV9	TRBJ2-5	CASSVGLAGEETQYF
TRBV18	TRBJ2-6	CASSPTGSSGANVLTF
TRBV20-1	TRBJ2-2	CSAPSGQHTGELFF
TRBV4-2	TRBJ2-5	CASSQETGFGETQYF
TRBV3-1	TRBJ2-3	CASSQLDGGSTDTQYF
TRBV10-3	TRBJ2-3	CAISWVPTF
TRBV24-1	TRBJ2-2	CATSRHHSGELFF